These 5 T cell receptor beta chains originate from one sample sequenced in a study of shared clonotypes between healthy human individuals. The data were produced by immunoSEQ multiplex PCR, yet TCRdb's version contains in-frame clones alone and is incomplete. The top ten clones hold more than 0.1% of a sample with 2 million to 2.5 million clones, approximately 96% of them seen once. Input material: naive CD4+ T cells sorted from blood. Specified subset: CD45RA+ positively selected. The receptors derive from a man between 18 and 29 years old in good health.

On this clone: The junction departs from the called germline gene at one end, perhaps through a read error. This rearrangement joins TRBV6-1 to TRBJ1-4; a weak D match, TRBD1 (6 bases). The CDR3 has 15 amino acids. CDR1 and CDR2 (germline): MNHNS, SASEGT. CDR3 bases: TGTGCCAGCAGCGGGGGGCCTCAAGCTTATGAAAGACTGTTTTTT. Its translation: CASSGGPQAYERLFF.

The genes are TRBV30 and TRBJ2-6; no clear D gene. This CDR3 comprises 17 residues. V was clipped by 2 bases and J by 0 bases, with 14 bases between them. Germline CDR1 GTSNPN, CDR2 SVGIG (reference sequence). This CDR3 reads CAWSHSFRASGANVLTF. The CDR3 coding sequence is TGTGCCTGGAGTCATTCCTTTAGGGCCTCTGGGGCCAACGTCCTGACTTTC. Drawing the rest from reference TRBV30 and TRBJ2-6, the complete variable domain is SQTIHQWPATLVQPVGSPLSLECTVEGTSNPNLYWYRQAAGRGLQLLFYSVGIGQISSEVPQNLSASRPQDRQFILSSKKLLLSDSGFYLCAWSHSFRASGANVLTFGAGSRLTVL.

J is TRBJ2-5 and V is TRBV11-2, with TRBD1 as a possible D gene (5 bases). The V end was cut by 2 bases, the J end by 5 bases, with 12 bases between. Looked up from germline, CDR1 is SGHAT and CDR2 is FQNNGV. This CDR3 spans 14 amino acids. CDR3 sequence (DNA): TGTGCCAGCAGCTTATTGTCAGGGATGGAGACCCAGTACTTC. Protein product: CASSLLSGMETQYF. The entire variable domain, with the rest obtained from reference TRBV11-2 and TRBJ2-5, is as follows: EAGVAQSPRYKIIEKRQSVAFWCNPISGHATLYWYQQILGQGPKLLIQFQNNGVVDDSQLPKDRFSAERLKGVDSTLKIQPAKLEDSAVYLCASSLLSGMETQYFGPGTRLLVL.

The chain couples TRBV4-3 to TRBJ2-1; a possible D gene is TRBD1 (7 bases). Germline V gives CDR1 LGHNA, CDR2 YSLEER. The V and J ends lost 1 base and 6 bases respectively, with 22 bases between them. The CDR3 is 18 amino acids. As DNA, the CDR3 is TGCGCCAGCAGCCAAGTACCGTATGGCGGGACAGTAGGCAATGAGCAGTTCTTC. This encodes CASSQVPYGGTVGNEQFF.

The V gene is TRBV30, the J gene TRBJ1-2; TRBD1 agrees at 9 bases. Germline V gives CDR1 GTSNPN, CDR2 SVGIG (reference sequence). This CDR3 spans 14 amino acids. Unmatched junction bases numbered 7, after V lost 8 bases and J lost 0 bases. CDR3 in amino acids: CAQTGTGTNYGYTF. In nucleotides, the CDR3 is TGTGCCCAAACCGGGACAGGGACTAACTATGGCTACACCTTC.